One and the same sample provided the 26 T cell receptor beta chains below, sequenced in a study of blood T cells in healthy people across ages. A second PCR, run for roughly 7 to 12 cycles, used a sample-barcoded 5' primer plus a J-beta primer mix. Each CDR3 protein is one row after TCRdb ran MiXCR on the 5' RACE reads. The table has about 770,000 distinct CDR3 sequences, under 45% seen once; the top ten hold roughly 19%. The material sequenced was blood. All receptors derive from a man in his fifties or sixties in good health.

The V call is TRBV20-1, the J call TRBJ2-3, with 9 nucleotides matching TRBD2. The trim removed 2 bases at V and 7 bases at J, leaving 7 bases unmatched. Germline CDR1 reads DFQATT; CDR2 reads SNEGSKA (reference sequence). The CDR3 is 14 residues long. CDR3 nucleotides: TGCAGTGCTAGATTAGCGGGAGTAGGAAATACGCAGTATTTT. Its translation is CSARLAGVGNTQYF.

The V gene is TRBV6-4, the J gene TRBJ2-7, with TRBD2 identical over 7 bases. The CDR3 is 14 amino acids. Germline-derived CDR1 and CDR2 are MRHNA and SNTAGT. Germline trimming cut 4 bases from V and 9 bases from J; bases unmatched to any gene: 12. DNA for the CDR3: TGTGCCAGCAGTGCGGGCGGGGGACCTGGGCCGCAGTACTTC. Amino acids: CASSAGGGPGPQYF.

The chain couples TRBV24-1 to TRBJ2-1; TRBD1 matches 9 bases. Per the germline V gene, CDR1 is KGHDR and CDR2 is SFDVKD. This CDR3 is 15 amino acids long. V lost 5 bases, J lost 4 bases, and 5 bases stayed unmatched. The CDR3 protein is CATSGPGTGYNEQFF. CDR3 nucleotides: TGTGCCACCAGTGGGCCGGGGACAGGGTACAATGAGCAGTTCTTC.

This chain uses TRBV28 with TRBJ2-1; D is perhaps TRBD2 (7 bases). Germline CDR1 reads MDHEN; CDR2 reads SYDVKM. CDR3 length: 14 amino acids. V was pared by 3 bases and J by 7 bases, with 13 bases between. The CDR3 DNA sequence: TGTGCCAGCAGTTTTTCGGGGGGCCGTAATGAGCAGTTCTTC. This translates into CASSFSGGRNEQFF.

The DNA for the CDR3 is TGTGCCAGCAGCATCCGGGAAAACACCGGGGAGCTGTTTTTT. Translation: CASSIRENTGELFF. V gene TRBV9 combines with J gene TRBJ2-2, with a tentative D call TRBD2 (5 bases). This CDR3 contains 14 residues. V lost 4 bases to trimming and J lost 2 bases, with 9 bases between them. The V gene's germline CDR1 is SGDLS and CDR2 YYNGEE.

This clonotype was seen many times. This rearrangement joins TRBV10-3 to TRBJ2-7; 10 nucleotides line up with TRBD1. Germline CDR1 and CDR2: ENHRY and SYGVKD. After removal of 5 bases from V and 4 bases from J, the junction contained 5 bases not matched to a gene. This CDR3 is 14 amino acids long. Here the CDR3 DNA reads TGTGCCATCAGTACGGGACAGGGGCTTTACGAGCAGTACTTC. Its translation is CAISTGQGLYEQYF.

This clonotype came up a few times. V usage is TRBV18 and J usage is TRBJ2-5; weak D call: TRBD1 (6 bases). The end of the DNA is better explained by TRBJ2-7, so the J call may be wrong. The germline CDR1 and CDR2 sequences are KGHSH and LQKENI. The CDR3 runs to 15 residues. Here the CDR3 DNA reads TGTGCCAGCTCACCCCCCGACAGGTTTGCCTACGAGCAGTACTTC. Its protein is CASSPPDRFAYEQYF.

This sequence joins TRBV24-1 and TRBJ2-1; D perhaps matches TRBD2 (6 bases). Germline CDR1 is KGHDR and CDR2 is SFDVKD. Trimming stripped 7 bases from V and 7 bases from J, with 7 bases between. CDR3 size: 11 residues. The CDR3 DNA follows: TGTGCCACCAGGGAGGGTAATGAGCAGTTCTTC. Translating gives CATREGNEQFF.

The chain's CDR3 is CASSPRGTGGRNEQFF. The CDR3 DNA sequence: TGTGCCAGCAGTCCCCGGGGGACAGGGGGTCGGAATGAGCAGTTCTTC. The chain is built from TRBV6-2 or TRBV6-3 and TRBJ2-1; 11 bases align to TRBD1. The ends lost 5 bases at V and 7 bases at J; junction bases unmatched: 10. Per the germline V gene, CDR1 is MNHEY and CDR2 is SVGEGT. The length of the CDR3 is 16 residues.

This clonotype came up a few times. V is TRBV5-8 and J is TRBJ2-7, with 11 bases lining up with TRBD2. The V gene end was trimmed by 4 bases and the J gene end by 4 bases; junction bases not matched to a gene: 10. The germline V gene encodes CDR1 SGHTS and CDR2 YDEGEE. The CDR3 consists of 16 residues. CDR3 loop: CASSADTSGGPYEQYF. The CDR3 DNA follows: TGTGCCAGCAGCGCCGATACTAGCGGGGGACCTTACGAGCAGTACTTC.

This rearrangement joins TRBV6-5 to TRBJ2-7, with D hard to call. The V gene's germline CDR1 is MNHEY and CDR2 SVGAGI. This CDR3 is built from 15 residues. V lost 5 bases and J 3 bases, leaving 17 bases between the germline ends. The CDR3 sequence: CASSPGVSQSYEQYF. CDR3 coding DNA: TGTGCCAGCAGTCCTGGGGTCAGTCAAAGCTACGAGCAGTACTTC.

The chain recombines TRBV7-2 with TRBJ2-5, with 11 bases identical to TRBD1. Losses at the gene ends were 3 bases for V and 5 bases for J; bases not matched to a gene: 11. Looked up from germline, CDR1 is SGHTA and CDR2 is FQGNSA. This CDR3 contains 17 residues. This chain's CDR3 is CASSFPPRTGGRETQYF. Here the CDR3 DNA reads TGTGCCAGCAGCTTCCCGCCTAGGACAGGGGGCAGGGAGACCCAGTACTTC.

V gene TRBV6-6 combines with J gene TRBJ2-7; 7 bases are a match to TRBD1. CDR1 and CDR2 (germline): MNHNY, SVGAGI (reference sequence). CDR3 size: 12 residues. V lost 7 bases to trimming and J lost 7 bases; unmatched junction nucleotides: 7. DNA for the CDR3: TGTGCCAGCAAAACAGGGGCTAATGAGCAGTACTTC. Its translation is CASKTGANEQYF.

The chain has TRBV12-3 or TRBV12-4 and TRBJ2-1; tentatively, D is TRBD1 (5 bases). The CDR3 covers 14 residues. The V end lost 4 bases, the J end lost 4 bases, and 11 bases lay between the germline ends. The CDR3 region has the DNA TGTGCCAGCAGTTATAGACAGAAATACAATGAGCAGTTCTTC. It encodes CASSYRQKYNEQFF.

The chain employs TRBV6-1 and TRBJ1-1; D is unclear. Trimming removed 1 base at V and 7 bases at J, with 4 bases between. Germline loops: CDR1 MNHNS, CDR2 SASEGT. This CDR3 has 11 amino acids. The CDR3 sequence: CASSEVFEAFF. CDR3 nucleotides: TGTGCCAGCAGTGAAGTTTTTGAAGCTTTCTTT.

This chain links TRBV4-1 with TRBJ2-1, with TRBD2 matching 15 bases. The V gene's germline CDR1 is MGHRA and CDR2 YSYEKL. V lost 4 bases and J lost 8; bases outside the gene matches: 9. The CDR3 extends over 17 amino acids. The CDR3 spells CASSLTGTSGGWDEQFF. The CDR3 DNA sequence: TGCGCCAGCAGCCTCACCGGGACTAGCGGGGGGTGGGATGAGCAGTTCTTC.

In the case of this clonotype: This sequence may be a read error, since a much larger clone differs from it by one base. This chain joins TRBV29-1 and TRBJ2-1; D is perhaps TRBD1 or TRBD2 (5 bases each). The CDR3 has 10 amino acids. Germline assignment: CDR1 SQVTM and CDR2 ANQGSEA. Trimming shortened V by 6 bases and J by 13 bases, and 13 bases separated the two germline ends. The DNA for the CDR3 is TGCAGCGTGGGGGAAGAGACCCAGTTCTTC. Encoded protein: CSVGEETQFF.

This clonotype appeared many times. The genes are TRBV5-1 and TRBJ2-5; no definite D call. Germline V gene data show CDR1 as SGHRS and CDR2 as YFSETQ. This CDR3 has 14 amino acids. The V gene lost 0 bases and the J gene lost 2 bases, with 8 bases spanning the gap. The CDR3 nucleotides read TGCGCCAGCAGCTTGGGGGCAGGACAAGAGACCCAGTACTTC. It is translated as CASSLGAGQETQYF.

The gene calls are TRBV7-8 and TRBJ2-7, with D uncertain. Germline-derived CDR1 and CDR2 are SGHVS and FQNEAQ. The V gene lost 8 bases and the J gene lost 3 bases, with 11 bases spanning the gap. This CDR3 has 12 amino acids. The CDR3 coding sequence is TGTGCCAGCCAGAACTCTTACTACGAGCAGTACTTC. It translates to CASQNSYYEQYF.

The CDR3 spells CSASPAGRGAGADTQYF. DNA of the CDR3: TGCAGTGCTAGCCCCGCCGGGAGGGGGGCCGGAGCAGATACGCAGTATTTT. This rearrangement joins TRBV20-1 to TRBJ2-3; 8 nucleotides agree with TRBD2. CDR1 DFQATT and CDR2 SNEGSKA come from the germline V gene (reference sequence). CDR3 length equals 17 residues. Trimming took 3 bases from V and 4 from J; bases not matched to a gene: 15.

The genes are TRBV6-2 or TRBV6-3 and TRBJ2-5, with TRBD1 matching 10 bases. Trimming removed 8 bases from V and 5 bases from J; junction bases left unmatched: 14. Germline CDR1 is MNHEY and CDR2 is SVGEGT. The CDR3 has 16 residues. The CDR3 loop is CASRSSLGQGHETQYF. CDR3 DNA: TGTGCCAGCCGATCCTCTTTGGGACAGGGGCACGAGACCCAGTACTTC.

Details on this clonotype: A clone one base away is much larger, so this may be a read error. V gene TRBV12-3 or TRBV12-4 combines with J gene TRBJ2-5, with TRBD2 as a possible D gene (5 bases). The DNA end is a closer match to TRBJ2-7, so the J assignment may be wrong. The CDR3 consists of 12 residues. As DNA, the CDR3 is TGTGCCAGCAACGGGATGCCGTACGAGCAGTACTTC. Amino acid sequence: CASNGMPYEQYF.

The rearrangement uses TRBV15 and TRBJ2-3; possibly TRBD2 for D (6 bases). V was pared by 0 bases and J by 9 bases, with 10 bases between. Looked up from germline, CDR1 is LNHNV and CDR2 is YYDKDF (reference sequence). The CDR3 totals 13 residues. The CDR3 reads CATSREPEGTQYF. CDR3 coding DNA: TGTGCCACCAGCAGAGAACCGGAGGGGACGCAGTATTTT.

The chain links TRBV6-2 or TRBV6-3 to TRBJ1-2; D remains ambiguous. Germline V gives CDR1 MNHEY, CDR2 SVGEGT. The V end lost 4 bases, the J end lost 0 bases, and 12 bases lay between the germline ends. The CDR3 loop spans 15 amino acids. CDR3 bases: TGTGCCAGCAGTTCCTGGGGAGCACCTAACTATGGCTACACCTTC. This encodes CASSSWGAPNYGYTF.

This clonotype was recorded a few times. The chain joins TRBV12-3 or TRBV12-4 to TRBJ1-1, with TRBD1 matching over 7 bases. The CDR3 consists of 14 residues. J gave up 2 bases and V 6 bases, and 6 bases lay outside the gene matches. CDR3 in amino acids: CASSQGGTNTEAFF. CDR3 bases: TGTGCCAGCAGCCAGGGGGGTACCAACACTGAAGCTTTCTTT.

Regarding this clonotype: A much larger clone differs from this one at a single base, so this may be a read error. The gene calls are TRBV20-1 and TRBJ2-5; 10 bases are a match to TRBD2. The CDR3 runs 16 residues. V lost 2 bases, J lost 11 bases, and 17 bases stayed unmatched. The germline gives CDR1 DFQATT, CDR2 SNEGSKA (reference sequence). The CDR3 region is CSARSQKRGGRGEQYF. The CDR3 nucleotides read TGCAGTGCTAGATCCCAAAAGCGGGGGGGCAGGGGTGAGCAGTACTTC.